This paragraph reports one TCR beta chain. Its cognate antigen is unknown. This sample was taken from a study of brain T cells in children with intractable seizures. Study-wide points: Clones missing pre-surgery may reflect undersampling of that blood sample. Only CDR3 sequence similarity suggested viral specificity, without known HCMV serostatus.

The J segment lost 1 base and the V segment lost 6 bases, leaving 10 bases of the junction unmatched. Looked up from germline, CDR1 is ENHRY and CDR2 is SYGVKD. The CDR3 has 16 residues. Described time point: blood from clinic visit 5 months post-surgery; TSC patient then seizure free. Surgery cases with the highest brain T cell transcript signatures were chosen for sequencing. Patients received at least one anti-epileptic drug before surgery. TCRdb's copy holds only in-frame clones and misses some; the assay was immunoSEQ multiplex PCR. This table has hundreds of thousands of clones, over 90% appearing once.

This sequence originates from a boy younger than two with tuberous sclerosis and intractable seizures. The material sequenced was peripheral blood, taken about 5 months after surgery. The gene calls are TRBV10-3 and TRBJ2-3; 7 bases fit TRBD2. The CDR3 DNA reads TGTGCCATCAGCGGCGTTTCAACTAGCGGCACAGATACGCAGTATTTT. The encoded protein is CAISGVSTSGTDTQYF.